This T cell receptor (beta chain) emerged from a study of STAT5B mutations in CD4+ large granular lymphocyte leukemia. The CDR3 extends over 15 amino acids. V lost 8 bases and J lost 3, with 22 bases in between. Germline lookup yields CDR1 GTSNPN and CDR2 SVGIG (reference sequence). TCRdb's table, derived via immunoSEQ multiplex PCR, lists solely in-frame clones and lacks some. The sample shows tens of thousands of clones, 85% of them seen only once. On this clone: The antigen is not known.

Points from the study as a whole: Without putative leukemic clones, patient CD4-sorted repertoires remained more clonal than healthy CD4+ repertoires.

The genes are TRBV30 and TRBJ1-1; D may be TRBD1 (5 bases). This receptor was identified in a human donor in good health. The sample consisted of CD4+ T cells from blood buffy coats. The CDR3 bases are TGTGCCGGGACCAGAGGGGTCCCGCTGGACACTGAAGCTTTCTTT. Amino acids: CAGTRGVPLDTEAFF. The full variable domain, with the rest looked up from reference TRBV30 and TRBJ1-1, is SQTIHQWPATLVQPVGSPLSLECTVEGTSNPNLYWYRQAAGRGLQLLFYSVGIGQISSEVPQNLSASRPQDRQFILSSKKLLLSDSGFYLCAGTRGVPLDTEAFFGQGTRLTVV.